This passage covers 22 T cell receptor beta chains from one sample sequenced in a study of T cell responses to AZD1222 COVID-19 vaccine. Generated by immunoSEQ multiplex PCR, the TCRdb table keeps only in-frame clones and is missing some. The sample holds 150,000 to 180,000 clones, about nine tenths seen once. The sample consisted of peripheral blood, taken on day 0 of AZD1222 vaccination. The source is an adult in good health.

The chain is built from TRBV2 and TRBJ1-5; D remains ambiguous. Trimming pared 4 bases from V and 1 base from J, leaving 11 bases between. The CDR3 runs to 15 residues. Per germline, CDR1 SNHLY and CDR2 FYNNEI. The CDR3 bases are TGTGCCAGCAGTGGTGCCCTGGGGAGCAATCAGCCCCAGCATTTT. Protein product: CASSGALGSNQPQHF.

The chain has TRBV19 and TRBJ1-5, with 8 bases fitting TRBD1. Trimming removed 9 bases from V and 1 base from J; junction bases left unmatched: 8. CDR3 length: 15 amino acids. Germline V gene lookup returns CDR1 LNHDA and CDR2 SQIVND (reference sequence). In DNA, the CDR3 is TGTGCCAGCTCTGGACAGGGCTGGAGCAATCAGCCCCAGCATTTT. It yields the protein CASSGQGWSNQPQHF.

This clone came up once. The gene calls are TRBV12-2 and TRBJ2-7; no DNA check was done on the table's D call, TRBD2. TRBV12-2 is deemed a pseudogene. CDR3 length: 16 residues. DNA for the CDR3: TGTGCAAGTCGCTTATTGTCTGGTAGGAGCTCCTACGAGCAGTACTTC. Translated: CASRLLSGRSSYEQYF.

This clone has just a few counts. The chain employs TRBV7-2 and TRBJ2-7; D is unclear. V lost 3 bases and J lost 4, with 10 bases in between. The CDR3 runs 13 residues. Per germline, CDR1 SGHTA and CDR2 FQGNSA. The CDR3 DNA sequence: TGTGCCAGCAGCTTCGCATATAAGTACGAGCAGTACTTC. This translates into CASSFAYKYEQYF. Full variable domain (rest looked up from reference TRBV7-2 and TRBJ2-7): GAGVSQSPSNKVTEKGKDVELRCDPISGHTALYWYRQSLGQGLEFLIYFQGNSAPDKSGLPSDRFSAERTGGSVSTLTIQRTQQEDSAVYLCASSFAYKYEQYFGPGTRLTVT.

J is TRBJ1-5 and V is TRBV7-2; D is ambiguous. Trimming removed 0 bases at V and 4 bases at J, with 4 bases between. CDR3 size: 13 residues. Germline CDR1 and CDR2: SGHTA and FQGNSA. Here the CDR3 DNA reads TGTGCCAGCAGCTTAGCGACGAATCAGCCCCAGCATTTT. Translating gives CASSLATNQPQHF.

The V call is TRBV7-9, the J call TRBJ1-1; TRBD1 is a possible D gene (5 bases). The CDR3 is 13 residues long. Trimming stripped 5 bases from V and 3 bases from J, with 10 bases between. The germline CDR1 and CDR2 sequences are SEHNR and FQNEAQ (reference sequence). CDR3 sequence: CASSRGGDTEAFF. CDR3 sequence (DNA): TGTGCCAGCAGCAGGGGAGGGGACACTGAAGCTTTCTTT.

This clone was observed a handful of times. The chain is built from TRBV10-3 and TRBJ1-2; 7 bases are a match to TRBD1. The length of the CDR3 is 13 residues. Trimming removed 6 bases from V and 6 bases from J; junction bases left unmatched: 7. Germline V gene lookup returns CDR1 ENHRY and CDR2 SYGVKD. CDR3 coding DNA: TGTGCCATCAGGCCGGGACAGTCCGATGGCTACACCTTC. Its protein is CAIRPGQSDGYTF.

This sequence joins TRBV24-1 and TRBJ2-2; D is unclear. Per the germline V gene, CDR1 is KGHDR and CDR2 is SFDVKD. Trimming removed 7 bases from V and 4 bases from J, with 15 bases in between. The CDR3 has 15 residues. The CDR3 nucleotides are TGTGCCACCAGAGCCGGGCTTACCACCACCGGGGAGCTGTTTTTT. Translated, it gives CATRAGLTTTGELFF.

This clone appeared many times. The genes are TRBV9 and TRBJ2-2; the match to TRBD2 covers 7 bases. Germline CDR1 reads SGDLS; CDR2 reads YYNGEE. The CDR3 sequence is 16 residues long. J lost 4 bases, V lost 3 bases, and 9 bases had no gene match. The CDR3 DNA is TGTGCCAGCAGCGCCGACCTTGCGGGGGTCACCGGGGAGCTGTTTTTT. Translation gives CASSADLAGVTGELFF.

This clone was seen once. The rearrangement links TRBV12-3 or TRBV12-4 to TRBJ1-6; D not resolved. The CDR3 extends over 12 amino acids. V was cut by 5 bases and J by 6 bases, with 5 bases left in between. CDR3 amino acids: CASSDGNSPLHF. The CDR3 nucleotides are TGTGCCAGCAGTGACGGTAATTCACCCCTCCACTTT.

The chain couples TRBV6-5 to TRBJ2-5; D is uncertain. The germline V gene has CDR1 MNHEY and CDR2 SVGAGI. CDR3 length equals 13 residues. The V gene lost 11 bases and the J gene lost 4 bases, with 17 bases spanning the gap. CDR3 loop: CACRAEALETQYF. CDR3 DNA sequence: TGTGCCTGCCGGGCCGAGGCCTTAGAGACCCAGTACTTC.

The J gene is TRBJ1-2, the V gene TRBV9, with D perhaps TRBD1 (5 bases). Germline-derived CDR1 and CDR2 are SGDLS and YYNGEE. V lost 4 bases and J 8 bases, leaving 15 bases between the germline ends. The length of the CDR3 is 13 residues. The CDR3 protein is CASSFEGRGGYTF. The CDR3 nucleotides are TGTGCCAGCAGCTTCGAGGGGCGGGGAGGCTACACCTTC.

J is TRBJ1-2 and V is TRBV7-9; no clear D. The V gene's germline CDR1 is SEHNR and CDR2 FQNEAQ (reference sequence). The CDR3 has 13 residues. Trimming removed 1 base at V and 4 bases at J, with 7 bases between. The DNA of the CDR3 is TGTGCCAGCAGCTTAGGGACGTTCTATGGCTACACCTTC. The encoded protein is CASSLGTFYGYTF.

The chain combines TRBV28 with TRBJ2-6; 7 nucleotides match TRBD2. Looked up from germline, CDR1 is MDHEN and CDR2 is SYDVKM. V trimming: 3 bases; J trimming: 0 bases; junction bases outside the gene matches: 2. The CDR3 consists of 16 residues. The CDR3 DNA reads TGTGCCAGCAGTTTCCCGGGGGGCTCTGGGGCCAACGTCCTGACTTTC. It translates to CASSFPGGSGANVLTF.

This clone appeared once. This sequence joins TRBV5-4 and TRBJ2-2, with D unclear. With 2 bases removed from V and 7 bases from J, the gap between germline ends came to 9 bases. The V gene's germline CDR1 is SGHNT and CDR2 YYREEE (reference sequence). The CDR3 sequence is 13 residues long. CDR3 in amino acids: CASSFQSGGELFF. The CDR3 DNA sequence: TGTGCCAGCAGCTTTCAATCCGGCGGGGAGCTGTTTTTT.

Only one count was recorded for this clone. This chain joins TRBV12-5 and TRBJ2-1, with D possibly being TRBD2 (5 bases). Germline values: CDR1 LGHNT, CDR2 FRNRAP. The CDR3 runs 13 residues. V was pared by 7 bases and J by 7 bases, with 14 bases between. The CDR3: CASAPGWSNEQFF. CDR3 coding DNA: TGTGCTAGTGCCCCGGGGTGGTCGAATGAGCAGTTCTTC. The whole variable domain, remainder taken from reference TRBV12-5 and TRBJ2-1, is DARVTQTPRHKVTEMGQEVTMRCQPILGHNTVFWYRQTMMQGLELLAYFRNRAPLDDSGMPKDRFSAEMPDATLATLKIQPSEPRDSAVYFCASAPGWSNEQFFGPGTRLTVL.

CDR3 region: CASRLAGAESGEQYF. Written as DNA, the CDR3 is TGTGCCAGCAGGCTAGCGGGGGCCGAATCGGGCGAGCAGTACTTC. The genes are TRBV6-5 and TRBJ2-7, with TRBD2 matching over 10 bases. V shed 6 bases, J shed 6 bases, and the junction held 11 bases outside the gene matches. Per the germline V gene, CDR1 is MNHEY and CDR2 is SVGAGI. This CDR3 region has 15 residues.

The chain is built from TRBV18 and TRBJ2-5, with D perhaps TRBD1 (6 bases). CDR1 is KGHSH, CDR2 LQKENI, per germline. The CDR3 runs 13 residues. V lost 4 bases and J lost 1, with 7 bases in between. In DNA, the CDR3 is TGTGCCAGCTCACGGGACATCCAAGAGACCCAGTACTTC. Protein sequence: CASSRDIQETQYF.

The chain uses TRBV28 and TRBJ1-5; maybe TRBD1 (6 bases). This CDR3 has 15 amino acids. CDR1 MDHEN and CDR2 SYDVKM come from the germline V gene. V gave up 2 bases and J gave up 2 bases, with 10 bases separating them. CDR3 coding DNA: TGTGCCAGCAGTTTAGTGACAGGAGGCAATCAGCCCCAGCATTTT. Protein product: CASSLVTGGNQPQHF.

The chain joins TRBV2 to TRBJ2-7, with D hard to call. Germline CDR1 is SNHLY and CDR2 is FYNNEI. The CDR3 loop spans 11 amino acids. Deletions cut 2 bases from V and 9 bases from J, with 8 bases between. DNA for the CDR3: TGTGCCAGCAGTGAATCGTCTGGGCAGTACTTC. This codes for CASSESSGQYF. The full variable domain, in which reference TRBV2 and TRBJ2-7 provide the parts outside the CDR3, is EPEVTQTPSHQVTQMGQEVILRCVPISNHLYFYWYRQILGQKVEFLVSFYNNEISEKSEIFDDQFSVERPDGSNFTLKIRSTKLEDSAMYFCASSESSGQYFGPGTRLTVT.

The chain uses TRBV5-4 and TRBJ2-1; perhaps TRBD1 as D (6 bases). Germline CDR1 and CDR2: SGHNT and YYREEE (reference sequence). The CDR3 loop spans 13 amino acids. V was clipped by 4 bases and J by 3 bases, with 8 bases between them. CDR3 residues: CASSPDSYNEQFF. CDR3 in DNA: TGTGCCAGCAGCCCGGACAGCTACAATGAGCAGTTCTTC. The whole variable domain, filled in from reference TRBV5-4 and TRBJ2-1, reads ETGVTQSPTHLIKTRGQQVTLRCSSQSGHNTVSWYQQALGQGPQFIFQYYREEENGRGNFPPRFSGLQFPNYSSELNVNALELDDSALYLCASSPDSYNEQFFGPGTRLTVL.

The chain employs TRBV4-3 and TRBJ1-6, with a tentative D call TRBD1 (6 bases). The CDR3 spans 16 residues. V was trimmed by 1 base and J by 8 bases, leaving 15 bases between them. Germline assignment: CDR1 LGHNA and CDR2 YSLEER. The chain's CDR3 is CASSQVLGQLDSPLHF. The CDR3 region has the DNA TGCGCCAGCAGCCAAGTCTTAGGACAGCTAGATTCACCCCTCCACTTT.